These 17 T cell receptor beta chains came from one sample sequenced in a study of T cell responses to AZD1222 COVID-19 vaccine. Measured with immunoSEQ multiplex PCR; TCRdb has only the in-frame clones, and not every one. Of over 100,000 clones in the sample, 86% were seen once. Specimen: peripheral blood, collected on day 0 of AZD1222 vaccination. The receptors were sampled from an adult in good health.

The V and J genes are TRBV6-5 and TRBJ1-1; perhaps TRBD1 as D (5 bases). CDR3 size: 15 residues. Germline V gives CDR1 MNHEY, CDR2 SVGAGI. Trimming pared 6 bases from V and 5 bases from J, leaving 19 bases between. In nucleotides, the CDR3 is TGTGCCAGCAGCCAGGCAAGAGGGGCCAGGACTGAAGCTTTCTTT. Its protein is CASSQARGARTEAFF.

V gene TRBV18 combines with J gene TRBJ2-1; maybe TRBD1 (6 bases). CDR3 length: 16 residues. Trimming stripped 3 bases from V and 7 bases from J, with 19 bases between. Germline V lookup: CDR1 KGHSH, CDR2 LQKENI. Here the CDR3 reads CASSPRGQTPGNEQFF. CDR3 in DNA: TGTGCCAGCTCACCGCGAGGACAGACCCCTGGGAATGAGCAGTTCTTC.

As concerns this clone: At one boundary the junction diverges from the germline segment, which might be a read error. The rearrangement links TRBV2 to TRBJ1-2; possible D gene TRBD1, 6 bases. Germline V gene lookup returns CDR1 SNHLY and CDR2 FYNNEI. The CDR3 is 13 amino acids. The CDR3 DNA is TGTGCCAGCAGAGAAGGACAGAATTATGGCTACACCTTC. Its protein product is CASREGQNYGYTF. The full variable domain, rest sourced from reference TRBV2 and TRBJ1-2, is EPEVTQTPSHQVTQMGQEVILRCVPISNHLYFYWYRQILGQKVEFLVSFYNNEISEKSEIFDDQFSVERPDGSNFTLKIRSTKLEDSAMYFCASREGQNYGYTFGSGTRLTVV.

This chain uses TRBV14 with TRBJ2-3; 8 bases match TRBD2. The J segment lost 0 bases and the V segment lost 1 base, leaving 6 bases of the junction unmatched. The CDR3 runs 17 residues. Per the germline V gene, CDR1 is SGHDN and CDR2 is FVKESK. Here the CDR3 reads CASSQGHSGGSTDTQYF. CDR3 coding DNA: TGTGCCAGCAGCCAAGGGCACAGCGGGGGTAGCACAGATACGCAGTATTTT.

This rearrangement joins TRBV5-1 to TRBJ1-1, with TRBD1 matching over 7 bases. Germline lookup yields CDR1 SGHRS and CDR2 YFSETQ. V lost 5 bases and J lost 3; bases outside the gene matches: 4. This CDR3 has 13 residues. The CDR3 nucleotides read TGCGCCAGCAGGGAGGGACAGTACACTGAAGCTTTCTTT. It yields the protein CASREGQYTEAFF. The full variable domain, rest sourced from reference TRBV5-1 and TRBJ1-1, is KAGVTQTPRYLIKTRGQQVTLSCSPISGHRSVSWYQQTPGQGLQFLFEYFSETQRNKGNFPGRFSGRQFSNSRSEMNVSTLELGDSALYLCASREGQYTEAFFGQGTRLTVV.

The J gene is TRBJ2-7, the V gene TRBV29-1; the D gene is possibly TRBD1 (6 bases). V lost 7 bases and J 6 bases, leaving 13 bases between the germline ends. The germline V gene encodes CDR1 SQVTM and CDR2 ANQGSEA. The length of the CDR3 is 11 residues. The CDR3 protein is CSGRQEGEQYF. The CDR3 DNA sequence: TGCAGCGGGCGACAGGAAGGCGAGCAGTACTTC.

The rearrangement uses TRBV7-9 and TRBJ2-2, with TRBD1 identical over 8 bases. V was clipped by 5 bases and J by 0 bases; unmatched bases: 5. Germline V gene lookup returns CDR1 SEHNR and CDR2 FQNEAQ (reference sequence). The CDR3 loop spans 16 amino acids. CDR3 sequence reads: CASSTDRAANTGELFF. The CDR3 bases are TGTGCCAGCAGCACGGACAGGGCAGCGAACACCGGGGAGCTGTTTTTT.

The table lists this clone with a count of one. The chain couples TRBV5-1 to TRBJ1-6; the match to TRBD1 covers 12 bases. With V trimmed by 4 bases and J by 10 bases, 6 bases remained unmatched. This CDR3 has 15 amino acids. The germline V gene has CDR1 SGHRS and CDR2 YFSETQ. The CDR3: CASSEGQGAGSPLHF. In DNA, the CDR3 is TGCGCCAGCAGCGAGGGACAGGGGGCCGGCTCACCCCTCCACTTT.

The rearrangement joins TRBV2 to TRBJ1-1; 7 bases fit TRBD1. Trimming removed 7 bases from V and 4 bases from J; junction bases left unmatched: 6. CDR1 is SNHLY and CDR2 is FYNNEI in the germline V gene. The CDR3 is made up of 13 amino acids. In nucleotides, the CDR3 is TGTGCCAGCACTAACAGGGGTGGCACTGAAGCTTTCTTT. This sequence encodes CASTNRGGTEAFF. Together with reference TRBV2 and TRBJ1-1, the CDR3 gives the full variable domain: EPEVTQTPSHQVTQMGQEVILRCVPISNHLYFYWYRQILGQKVEFLVSFYNNEISEKSEIFDDQFSVERPDGSNFTLKIRSTKLEDSAMYFCASTNRGGTEAFFGQGTRLTVV.

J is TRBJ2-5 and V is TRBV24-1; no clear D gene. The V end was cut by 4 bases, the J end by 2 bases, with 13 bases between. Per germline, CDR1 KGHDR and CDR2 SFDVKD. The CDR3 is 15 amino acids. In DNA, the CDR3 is TGTGCCACCAGTGACCCCCGGACCAAACAAGAGACCCAGTACTTC. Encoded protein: CATSDPRTKQETQYF.

CDR3 protein: CASSPPLGDEQYF. CDR3 sequence (DNA): TGTGCCAGCAGTCCCCCACTGGGGGACGAGCAGTACTTC. The V call is TRBV12-3 or TRBV12-4, the J call TRBJ2-7; D may be TRBD1 or TRBD2 (5 bases each). V gave up 5 bases and J gave up 5 bases, with 13 bases separating them. The CDR3 sequence is 13 residues long.

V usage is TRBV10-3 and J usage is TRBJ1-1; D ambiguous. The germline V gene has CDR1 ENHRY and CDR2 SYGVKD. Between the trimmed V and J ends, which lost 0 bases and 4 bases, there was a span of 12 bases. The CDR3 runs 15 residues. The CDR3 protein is CAISESGKGGTEAFF. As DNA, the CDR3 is TGTGCCATCAGTGAGTCGGGGAAGGGAGGCACTGAAGCTTTCTTT.

This CDR3 reads CASSPGDRWSSYNEQFF. DNA for the CDR3: TGTGCCAGCAGCCCAGGTGACAGATGGAGCTCCTACAATGAGCAGTTCTTC. The chain employs TRBV11-3 and TRBJ2-1, with TRBD1 as a possible D gene (5 bases). Trimming left V 5 bases short and J 0 bases short, with 17 bases between. The CDR3 sequence is 17 residues long. The V gene's germline CDR1 is SGHNT and CDR2 YENEEA.

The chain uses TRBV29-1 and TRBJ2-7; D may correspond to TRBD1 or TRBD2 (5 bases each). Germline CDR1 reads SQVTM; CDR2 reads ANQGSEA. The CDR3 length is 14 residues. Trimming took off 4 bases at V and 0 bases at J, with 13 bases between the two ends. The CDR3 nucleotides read TGCAGCGTTGCCTACTCAGGGACCTCCTACGAGCAGTACTTC. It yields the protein CSVAYSGTSYEQYF.

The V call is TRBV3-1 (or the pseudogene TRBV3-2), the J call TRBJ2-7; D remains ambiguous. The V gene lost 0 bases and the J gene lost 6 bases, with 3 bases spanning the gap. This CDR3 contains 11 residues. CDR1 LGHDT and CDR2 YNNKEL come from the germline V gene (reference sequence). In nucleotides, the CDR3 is TGTGCCAGCAGCCAAGAGAGCGAGCAGTACTTC. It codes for CASSQESEQYF.

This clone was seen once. The CDR3 sequence: CASSEVDRDHYEQYF. CDR3 DNA sequence: TGTGCCAGCAGTGAGGTAGACAGGGACCACTACGAGCAGTACTTC. This chain joins TRBV6-1 and TRBJ2-7, with 7 bases matching TRBD1. Per the germline V gene, CDR1 is MNHNS and CDR2 is SASEGT. The CDR3 loop spans 15 amino acids. V lost 3 bases to trimming and J lost 3 bases; unmatched junction nucleotides: 8.

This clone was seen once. The CDR3 spells CASSHAPGQGYYGYTF. The CDR3 DNA reads as TGTGCCAGCAGCCATGCCCCGGGACAGGGATACTATGGCTACACCTTC. J is TRBJ1-2 and V is TRBV3-1 (or the pseudogene TRBV3-2), with 9 bases matching TRBD1. The CDR3 totals 16 residues. V lost 3 bases and J lost 3; bases outside the gene matches: 8. The germline CDR1 and CDR2 sequences are LGHDT and YNNKEL (reference sequence).